What follows are 10 T cell receptor beta chains derived from one specimen sequenced in a study of T cell changes during pregnancy in multiple sclerosis. Here immunoSEQ multiplex PCR was the method, and the copy in TCRdb shows in-frame clones only, minus some. The data hold some 80,000 clones, with about 90% observed a single time. The specimen was peripheral blood, collected in the first trimester of pregnancy. These receptor sequences come from a female donor in good health, enrolled as a control in a pregnancy study.

V and J are TRBV5-4 and TRBJ2-7; 8 positions match TRBD1. V shed 0 bases and J 3 bases; nucleotides not matched to a gene: 5. CDR1 is SGHNT and CDR2 is YYREEE in the germline V gene (reference sequence). This CDR3 is built from 15 residues. CDR3 DNA sequence: TGTGCCAGCAGCTTGGGACAGGGGAGTCTCTACGAGCAGTACTTC. Translating gives CASSLGQGSLYEQYF.

V and J are TRBV7-7 and TRBJ1-2; tentative D call: TRBD1 (5 bases). Trimming shortened V by 0 bases and J by 6 bases, and 20 bases separated the two germline ends. Germline CDR1 reads SSHAT; CDR2 reads FNYEAQ (reference sequence). This CDR3 is built from 17 residues. The CDR3 region has the DNA TGTGCCAGCAGCTTAGCGCTAATTGGAGGGGACCGAGATGGCTACACCTTC. Its protein product is CASSLALIGGDRDGYTF.

The chain is built from TRBV11-2 and TRBJ2-7; tentatively, D is TRBD2 (5 bases). Germline V gene lookup returns CDR1 SGHAT and CDR2 FQNNGV. The CDR3 contains 16 residues. Trimming left V 3 bases short and J 5 bases short, with 20 bases between. As DNA, the CDR3 is TGTGCCAGCAGCTTCTCTTTGGCAGCTGGGGAGCACGAGCAGTACTTC. The encoded protein is CASSFSLAAGEHEQYF.

The rearrangement links TRBV28 to TRBJ1-3; weak D call: TRBD1 (6 bases). The CDR3 consists of 15 residues. Per the germline V gene, CDR1 is MDHEN and CDR2 is SYDVKM. Trimming cost V 5 bases and J 8 bases, with 19 bases left between them. The CDR3 region is CASSPSGAVLDTIYF. The CDR3, as DNA: TGTGCCAGCAGTCCTTCAGGGGCCGTCCTCGACACCATATATTTT.

This chain joins TRBV7-9 and TRBJ2-5; 8 bases map to TRBD2. The CDR3 totals 14 residues. J lost 5 bases, V lost 6 bases, and 8 bases had no gene match. Germline CDR1 reads SEHNR; CDR2 reads FQNEAQ (reference sequence). DNA for the CDR3: TGTGCCAGCAGTACCGTCCCGGGAGGGGAGACCCAGTACTTC. It encodes CASSTVPGGETQYF.

CDR3 bases: TGCGCCAGCAGCCAAGATCCGACGGGGGACGTAGCTTCCTCCATCGAGCAGTTCTTC. Amino acids: CASSQDPTGDVASSIEQFF. The genes are TRBV4-3 and TRBJ2-1, with D possibly being TRBD2 (6 bases). Germline V CDR1 and CDR2: LGHNA, YSLEER. The CDR3 totals 19 residues. The V end was cut by 0 bases, the J end by 10 bases, with 28 bases between.

The V and J genes are TRBV28 and TRBJ2-2; D possibly corresponds to TRBD2 (6 bases). With 6 bases removed from V and 3 bases from J, the gap between germline ends came to 11 bases. CDR3 size: 14 residues. CDR1 and CDR2 from the germline V gene are MDHEN and SYDVKM. As DNA, the CDR3 is TGTGCCAGCAGCATCGGAGGGTACACCGGGGAGCTGTTTTTT. Amino acid sequence: CASSIGGYTGELFF.

This chain links TRBV10-2 with TRBJ1-1, with unresolved D. The CDR3 extends over 14 amino acids. The germline CDR1 and CDR2 sequences are WSHSY and SAAADI. Trimming left V 8 bases short and J 0 bases short, with 13 bases between. CDR3 sequence: CASLERLLNTEAFF. The CDR3 region has the DNA TGCGCCAGCCTCGAGAGATTATTGAACACTGAAGCTTTCTTT.

This chain links TRBV28 with TRBJ2-7; weak D call: TRBD2 (6 bases). V lost 10 bases to trimming and J lost 4 bases, with 20 bases between them. The CDR3 extends over 14 amino acids. Germline V lookup: CDR1 MDHEN, CDR2 SYDVKM. The DNA of the CDR3 is TGTGCCACGACCTCCGGGACTCTACCTTACGAGCAGTACTTC. Protein product: CATTSGTLPYEQYF.

This clone appeared a single time. The chain uses TRBV6-4 and TRBJ1-2, with a tentative D call TRBD1 (6 bases). Trimming removed 6 bases from V and 6 bases from J, with 14 bases in between. Germline-derived CDR1 and CDR2 are MRHNA and SNTAGT. This CDR3 comprises 13 residues. CDR3 sequence: CASSPSGADGYTF. The CDR3 region has the DNA TGTGCCAGCAGCCCCTCAGGGGCTGATGGCTACACCTTC.